Sequencing of this T cell receptor beta chain was carried out in a study of blood T cell repertoires in COVID-19. Looking at the study overall: Acute-phase and convalescent COVID-19 samples originated in the United States, Italy and Spain.

Authors' analysis steps: Reference gene primer amplification yielded estimated nucleated cell counts. The repertoire was sequenced with immunoSEQ multiplex PCR; TCRdb's copy has only in-frame clones and lacks some. The V and J calls and clone size come from that table; D and trimming were worked out from the DNA. The sample has 46,000 or so clones, 90% seen once. Per the germline V gene, CDR1 is PRHDT and CDR2 is FYEKMQ (reference sequence). CDR3 length equals 17 residues. V shed 5 bases, J shed 3 bases, and the junction held 12 bases outside the gene matches. The sequence derives from a man in his 70s with active COVID-19. The chain links TRBV13 to TRBJ1-2; 10 bases are a match to TRBD1. The specimen was peripheral blood. The CDR3 sequence is CASSLPSMGTGDYGYTF. CDR3 nucleotide sequence: TGTGCCAGCAGCCTTCCTTCTATGGGGACAGGGGACTATGGCTACACCTTC.